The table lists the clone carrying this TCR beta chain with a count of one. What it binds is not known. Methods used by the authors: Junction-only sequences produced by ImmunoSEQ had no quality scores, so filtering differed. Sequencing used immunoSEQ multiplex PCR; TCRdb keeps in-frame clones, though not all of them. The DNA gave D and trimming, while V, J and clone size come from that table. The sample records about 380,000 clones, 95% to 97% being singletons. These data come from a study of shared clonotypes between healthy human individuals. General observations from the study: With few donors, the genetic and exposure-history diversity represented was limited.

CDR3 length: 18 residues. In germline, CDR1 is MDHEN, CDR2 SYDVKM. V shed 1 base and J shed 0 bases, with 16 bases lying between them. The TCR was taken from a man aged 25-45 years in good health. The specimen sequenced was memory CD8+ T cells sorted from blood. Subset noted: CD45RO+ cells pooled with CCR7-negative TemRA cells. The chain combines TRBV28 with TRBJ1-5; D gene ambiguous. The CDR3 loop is CASSLSGALTYSNQPQHF. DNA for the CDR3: TGTGCCAGCAGTTTATCGGGAGCACTGACATATAGCAATCAGCCCCAGCATTTT.